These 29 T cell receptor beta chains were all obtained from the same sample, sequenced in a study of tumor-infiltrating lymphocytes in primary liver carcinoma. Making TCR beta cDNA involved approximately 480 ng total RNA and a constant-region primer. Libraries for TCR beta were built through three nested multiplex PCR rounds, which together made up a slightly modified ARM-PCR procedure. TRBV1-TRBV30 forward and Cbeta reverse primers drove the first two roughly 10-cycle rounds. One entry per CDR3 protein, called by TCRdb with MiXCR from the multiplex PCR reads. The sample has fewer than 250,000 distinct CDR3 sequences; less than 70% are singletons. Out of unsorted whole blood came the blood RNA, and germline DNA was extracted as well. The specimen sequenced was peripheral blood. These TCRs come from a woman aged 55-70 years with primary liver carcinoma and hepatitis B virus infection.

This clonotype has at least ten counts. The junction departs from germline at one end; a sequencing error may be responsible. CDR3 coding DNA: TGCAGCGCTGAAGTTGCGAGGAGACAGGGGAACACCGGGGAGCTGTTTTTT. Its protein is CSAEVARRQGNTGELFF. The chain links TRBV29-1 to TRBJ2-2, with TRBD1 identical over 7 bases. Germline lookup yields CDR1 SQVTM and CDR2 ANQGSEA. The CDR3 extends over 17 amino acids.

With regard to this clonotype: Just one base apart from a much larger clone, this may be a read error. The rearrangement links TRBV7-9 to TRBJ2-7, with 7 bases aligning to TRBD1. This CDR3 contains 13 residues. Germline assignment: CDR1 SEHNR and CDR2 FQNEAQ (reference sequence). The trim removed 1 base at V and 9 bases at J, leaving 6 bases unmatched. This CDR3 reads CASSLGSDRRQYF. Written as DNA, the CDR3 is TGTGCCAGCAGCTTAGGCTCGGACAGGAGGCAGTACTTC.

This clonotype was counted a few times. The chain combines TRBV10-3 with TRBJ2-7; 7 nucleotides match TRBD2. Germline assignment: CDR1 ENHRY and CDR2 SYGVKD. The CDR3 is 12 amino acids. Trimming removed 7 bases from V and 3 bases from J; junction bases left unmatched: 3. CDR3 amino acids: CAINPGGYEQYF. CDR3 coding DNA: TGTGCCATCAACCCGGGAGGCTACGAGCAGTACTTC.

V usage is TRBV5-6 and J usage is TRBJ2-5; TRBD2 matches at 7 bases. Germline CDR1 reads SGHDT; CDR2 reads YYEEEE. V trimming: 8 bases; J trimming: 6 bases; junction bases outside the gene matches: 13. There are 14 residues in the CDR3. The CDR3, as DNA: TGTGCCAGAAGCGGGGAGGCGGACCGACAGACCCAGTACTTC. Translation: CARSGEADRQTQYF. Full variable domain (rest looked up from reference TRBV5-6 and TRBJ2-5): DAGVTQSPTHLIKTRGQQVTLRCSPKSGHDTVSWYQQALGQGPQFIFQYYEEEERQRGNFPDRFSGHQFPNYSSELNVNALLLGDSALYLCARSGEADRQTQYFGPGTRLLVL.

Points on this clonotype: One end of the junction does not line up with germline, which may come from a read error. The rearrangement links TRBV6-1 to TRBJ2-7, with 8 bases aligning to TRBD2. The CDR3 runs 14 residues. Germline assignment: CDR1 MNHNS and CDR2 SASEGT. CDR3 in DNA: TGTGTCAGCAGAAAGAGCGGGAGCGTATACGAGCACTACTTC. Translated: CVSRKSGSVYEHYF.

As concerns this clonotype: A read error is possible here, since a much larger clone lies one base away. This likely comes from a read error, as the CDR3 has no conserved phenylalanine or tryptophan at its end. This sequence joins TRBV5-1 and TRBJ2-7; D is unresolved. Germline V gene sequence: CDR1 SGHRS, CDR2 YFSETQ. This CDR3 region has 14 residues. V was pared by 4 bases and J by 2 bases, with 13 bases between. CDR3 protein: CASSRVIEPYEQYL. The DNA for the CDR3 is TGCGCCAGCAGCCGGGTCATTGAACCCTACGAGCAGTACTTA.

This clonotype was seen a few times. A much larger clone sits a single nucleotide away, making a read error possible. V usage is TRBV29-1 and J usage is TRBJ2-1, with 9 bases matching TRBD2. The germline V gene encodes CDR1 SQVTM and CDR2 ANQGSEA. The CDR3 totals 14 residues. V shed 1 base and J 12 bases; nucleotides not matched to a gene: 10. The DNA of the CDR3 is TGCAGCGTTGAAGTTAGCGGGAGTTTAGGTGGGCAGTTCTTC. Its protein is CSVEVSGSLGGQFF.

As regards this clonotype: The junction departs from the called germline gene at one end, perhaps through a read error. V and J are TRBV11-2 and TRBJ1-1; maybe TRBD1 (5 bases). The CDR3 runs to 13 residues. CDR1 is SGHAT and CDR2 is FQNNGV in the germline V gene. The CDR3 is CTSSLRRGQGAFF. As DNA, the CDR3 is TGTACCAGCAGCCTAAGGAGGGGCCAAGGAGCTTTCTTT.

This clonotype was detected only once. DNA for the CDR3: TGTGCCAGCAGCTTCATACAGGACCGCACAGATACGCAGCATTTT. Translation: CASSFIQDRTDTQHF. The rearrangement links TRBV11-2 to TRBJ2-3, with D perhaps TRBD1 (5 bases). The J call may be mistaken, given a closer DNA end match to TRBJ1-5. The CDR3 contains 15 residues. CDR1 and CDR2 (germline): SGHAT, FQNNGV.

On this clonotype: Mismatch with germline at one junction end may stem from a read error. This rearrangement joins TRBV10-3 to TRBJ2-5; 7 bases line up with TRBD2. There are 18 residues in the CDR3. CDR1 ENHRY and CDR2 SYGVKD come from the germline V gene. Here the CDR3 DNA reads TGTGCCACCAGTGGACCCACTAGCGTCTCAAAACCCGGGGAGACCCAGTACTTC. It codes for CATSGPTSVSKPGETQYF.

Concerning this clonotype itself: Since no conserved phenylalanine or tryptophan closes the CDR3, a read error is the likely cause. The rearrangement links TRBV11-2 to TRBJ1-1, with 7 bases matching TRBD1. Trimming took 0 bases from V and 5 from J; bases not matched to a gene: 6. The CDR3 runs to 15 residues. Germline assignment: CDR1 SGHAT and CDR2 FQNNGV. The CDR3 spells CASSLDPTGITEAFS. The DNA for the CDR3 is TGTGCCAGCAGCTTAGACCCGACAGGGATAACTGAAGCTTTCTCT.

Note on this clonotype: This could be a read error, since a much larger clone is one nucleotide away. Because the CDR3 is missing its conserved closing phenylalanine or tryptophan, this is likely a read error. The CDR3 nucleotides are TGTGCCAGCAGTTACTCGAGCCTCTACTACGAGCAGTACCTC. Its protein is CASSYSSLYYEQYL. The chain recombines TRBV6-6 with TRBJ2-7, with no clear D. Per the germline V gene, CDR1 is MNHNY and CDR2 is SVGAGI (reference sequence). V was trimmed by 0 bases and J by 3 bases, leaving 9 bases between them. This CDR3 region has 14 residues.

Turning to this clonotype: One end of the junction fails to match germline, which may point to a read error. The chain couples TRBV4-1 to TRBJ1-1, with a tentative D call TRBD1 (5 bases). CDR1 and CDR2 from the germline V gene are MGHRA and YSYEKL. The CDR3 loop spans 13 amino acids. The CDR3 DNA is TGCACCAGCAGCCGCGCCAGGGAGACTGAAGTTTTCTTT. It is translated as CTSSRARETEVFF.

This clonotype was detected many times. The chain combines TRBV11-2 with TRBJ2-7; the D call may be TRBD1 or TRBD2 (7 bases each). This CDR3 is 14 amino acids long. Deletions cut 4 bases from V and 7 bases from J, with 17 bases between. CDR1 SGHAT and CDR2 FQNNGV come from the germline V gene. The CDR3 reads CASSYRTGGREQYF. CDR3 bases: TGTGCCAGCAGCTACCGGACAGGCGGGAGAGAGCAGTACTTC.

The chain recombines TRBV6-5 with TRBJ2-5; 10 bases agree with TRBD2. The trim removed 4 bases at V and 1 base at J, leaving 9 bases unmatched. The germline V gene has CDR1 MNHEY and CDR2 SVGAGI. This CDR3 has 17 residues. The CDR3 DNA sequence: TGTGCCAGCAGTTGCGGCTCTAGCGGGGGTTTCCAAGAGACCCAGTACTTC. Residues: CASSCGSSGGFQETQYF.

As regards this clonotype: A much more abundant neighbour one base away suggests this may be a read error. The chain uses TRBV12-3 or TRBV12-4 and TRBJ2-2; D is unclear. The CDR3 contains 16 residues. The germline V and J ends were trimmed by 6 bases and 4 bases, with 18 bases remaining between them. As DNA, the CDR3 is TGTGCCAGCAGCTCTTGGGCGGCTAGGGCCACCGGGGAGCTGTTTTTT. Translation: CASSSWAARATGELFF.

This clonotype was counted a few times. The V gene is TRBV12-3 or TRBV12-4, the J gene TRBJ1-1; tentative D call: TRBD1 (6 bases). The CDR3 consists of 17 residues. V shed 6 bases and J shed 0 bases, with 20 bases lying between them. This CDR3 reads CASREDSWLTMNTEAFF. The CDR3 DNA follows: TGTGCCAGCAGGGAGGACAGCTGGCTTACGATGAACACTGAAGCTTTCTTT.

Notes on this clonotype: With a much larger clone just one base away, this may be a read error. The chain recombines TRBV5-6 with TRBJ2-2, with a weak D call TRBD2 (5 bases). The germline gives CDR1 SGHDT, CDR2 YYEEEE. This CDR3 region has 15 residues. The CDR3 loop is CASSRLTPNIGELFF. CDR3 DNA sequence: TGTGCCAGCAGCCGACTAACCCCGAACATCGGGGAGCTGTTTTTT.

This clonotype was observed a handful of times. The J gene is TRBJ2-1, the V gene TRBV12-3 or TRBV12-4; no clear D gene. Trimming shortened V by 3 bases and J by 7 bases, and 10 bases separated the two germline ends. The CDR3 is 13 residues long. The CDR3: CASSLGWPNEQFF. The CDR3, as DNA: TGTGCCAGCAGTTTGGGTTGGCCAAATGAGCAGTTCTTC.

CDR3 loop: CASSRRGIDEQYF. As DNA, the CDR3 is TGCGCCAGCAGCCGGCGGGGTATTGACGAGCAGTACTTC. The chain joins TRBV5-1 to TRBJ2-7; D may be TRBD2 (6 bases). The ends were cut back, 4 bases at V and 5 bases at J, with 13 bases in the middle. Germline CDR1 and CDR2: SGHRS and YFSETQ. CDR3 length: 13 amino acids.

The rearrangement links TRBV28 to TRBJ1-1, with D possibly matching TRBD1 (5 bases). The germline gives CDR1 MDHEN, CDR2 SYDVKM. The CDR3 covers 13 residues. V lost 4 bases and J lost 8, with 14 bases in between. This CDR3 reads CASSSYLRVEAFF. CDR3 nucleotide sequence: TGTGCCAGCAGTTCCTACCTCAGGGTAGAAGCTTTCTTT.

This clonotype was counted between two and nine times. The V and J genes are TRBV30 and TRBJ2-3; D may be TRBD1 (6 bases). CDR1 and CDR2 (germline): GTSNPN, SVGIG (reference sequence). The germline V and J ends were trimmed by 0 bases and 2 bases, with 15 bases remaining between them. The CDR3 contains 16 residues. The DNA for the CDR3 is TGTGCCTGGAGTGTATTAGGGGGTTCACTCACAGATACGCAGTATTTT. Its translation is CAWSVLGGSLTDTQYF.

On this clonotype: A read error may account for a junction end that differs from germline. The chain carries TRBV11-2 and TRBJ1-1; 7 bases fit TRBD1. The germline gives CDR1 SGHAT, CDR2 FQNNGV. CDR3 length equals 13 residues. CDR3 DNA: TGTGCCAGCAGCTTGGAGGCAGGGGGTTCGTCTTTATTT. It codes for CASSLEAGGSSLF.

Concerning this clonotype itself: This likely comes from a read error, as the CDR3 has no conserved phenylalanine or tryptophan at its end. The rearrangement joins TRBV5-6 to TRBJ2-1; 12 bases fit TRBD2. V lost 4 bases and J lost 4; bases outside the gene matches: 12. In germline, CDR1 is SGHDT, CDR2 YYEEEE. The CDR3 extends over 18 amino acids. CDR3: CASSVRLAGVSGYNEQFL. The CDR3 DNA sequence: TGTGCCAGCAGCGTTAGACTAGCGGGAGTTTCGGGGTACAATGAGCAGTTCTTG.

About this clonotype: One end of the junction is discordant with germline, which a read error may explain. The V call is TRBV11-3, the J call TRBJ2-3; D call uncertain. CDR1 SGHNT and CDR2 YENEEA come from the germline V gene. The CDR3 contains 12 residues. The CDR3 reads CTSSSEENTQYF. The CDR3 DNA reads TGTACCAGCAGCTCAGAGGAAAATACGCAGTATTTT.

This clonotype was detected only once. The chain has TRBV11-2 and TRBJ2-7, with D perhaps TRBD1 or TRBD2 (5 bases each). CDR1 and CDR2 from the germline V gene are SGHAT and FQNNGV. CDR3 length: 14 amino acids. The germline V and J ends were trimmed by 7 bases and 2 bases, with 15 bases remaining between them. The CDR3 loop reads CASTPRGAPYEQYF. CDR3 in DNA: TGTGCCAGCACCCCCCGAGGGGCACCCTACGAGCAGTACTTC. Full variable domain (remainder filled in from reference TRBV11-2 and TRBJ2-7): EAGVAQSPRYKIIEKRQSVAFWCNPISGHATLYWYQQILGQGPKLLIQFQNNGVVDDSQLPKDRFSAERLKGVDSTLKIQPAKLEDSAVYLCASTPRGAPYEQYFGPGTRLTVT.

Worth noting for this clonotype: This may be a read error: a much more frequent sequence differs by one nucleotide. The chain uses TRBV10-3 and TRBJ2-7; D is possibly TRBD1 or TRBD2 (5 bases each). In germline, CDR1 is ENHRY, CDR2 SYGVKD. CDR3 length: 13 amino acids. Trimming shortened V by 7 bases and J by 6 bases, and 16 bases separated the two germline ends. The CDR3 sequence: CAINRDGTFEQYF. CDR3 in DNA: TGTGCCATCAACCGGGACGGAACCTTCGAGCAGTACTTC.

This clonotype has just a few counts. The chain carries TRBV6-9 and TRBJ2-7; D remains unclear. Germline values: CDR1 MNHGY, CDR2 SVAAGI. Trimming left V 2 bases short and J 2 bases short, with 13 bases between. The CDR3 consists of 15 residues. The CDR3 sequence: CASSYTGSEAYEQYF. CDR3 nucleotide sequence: TGTGCCAGCAGTTATACTGGCAGTGAAGCCTACGAGCAGTACTTC.

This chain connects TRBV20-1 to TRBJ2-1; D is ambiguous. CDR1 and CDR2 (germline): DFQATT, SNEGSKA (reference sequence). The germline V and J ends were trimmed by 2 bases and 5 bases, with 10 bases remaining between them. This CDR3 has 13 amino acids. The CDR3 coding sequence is TGCAGTGCTAGAAGGTCCAAAAACAATGAGCAGTTCTTC. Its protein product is CSARRSKNNEQFF.